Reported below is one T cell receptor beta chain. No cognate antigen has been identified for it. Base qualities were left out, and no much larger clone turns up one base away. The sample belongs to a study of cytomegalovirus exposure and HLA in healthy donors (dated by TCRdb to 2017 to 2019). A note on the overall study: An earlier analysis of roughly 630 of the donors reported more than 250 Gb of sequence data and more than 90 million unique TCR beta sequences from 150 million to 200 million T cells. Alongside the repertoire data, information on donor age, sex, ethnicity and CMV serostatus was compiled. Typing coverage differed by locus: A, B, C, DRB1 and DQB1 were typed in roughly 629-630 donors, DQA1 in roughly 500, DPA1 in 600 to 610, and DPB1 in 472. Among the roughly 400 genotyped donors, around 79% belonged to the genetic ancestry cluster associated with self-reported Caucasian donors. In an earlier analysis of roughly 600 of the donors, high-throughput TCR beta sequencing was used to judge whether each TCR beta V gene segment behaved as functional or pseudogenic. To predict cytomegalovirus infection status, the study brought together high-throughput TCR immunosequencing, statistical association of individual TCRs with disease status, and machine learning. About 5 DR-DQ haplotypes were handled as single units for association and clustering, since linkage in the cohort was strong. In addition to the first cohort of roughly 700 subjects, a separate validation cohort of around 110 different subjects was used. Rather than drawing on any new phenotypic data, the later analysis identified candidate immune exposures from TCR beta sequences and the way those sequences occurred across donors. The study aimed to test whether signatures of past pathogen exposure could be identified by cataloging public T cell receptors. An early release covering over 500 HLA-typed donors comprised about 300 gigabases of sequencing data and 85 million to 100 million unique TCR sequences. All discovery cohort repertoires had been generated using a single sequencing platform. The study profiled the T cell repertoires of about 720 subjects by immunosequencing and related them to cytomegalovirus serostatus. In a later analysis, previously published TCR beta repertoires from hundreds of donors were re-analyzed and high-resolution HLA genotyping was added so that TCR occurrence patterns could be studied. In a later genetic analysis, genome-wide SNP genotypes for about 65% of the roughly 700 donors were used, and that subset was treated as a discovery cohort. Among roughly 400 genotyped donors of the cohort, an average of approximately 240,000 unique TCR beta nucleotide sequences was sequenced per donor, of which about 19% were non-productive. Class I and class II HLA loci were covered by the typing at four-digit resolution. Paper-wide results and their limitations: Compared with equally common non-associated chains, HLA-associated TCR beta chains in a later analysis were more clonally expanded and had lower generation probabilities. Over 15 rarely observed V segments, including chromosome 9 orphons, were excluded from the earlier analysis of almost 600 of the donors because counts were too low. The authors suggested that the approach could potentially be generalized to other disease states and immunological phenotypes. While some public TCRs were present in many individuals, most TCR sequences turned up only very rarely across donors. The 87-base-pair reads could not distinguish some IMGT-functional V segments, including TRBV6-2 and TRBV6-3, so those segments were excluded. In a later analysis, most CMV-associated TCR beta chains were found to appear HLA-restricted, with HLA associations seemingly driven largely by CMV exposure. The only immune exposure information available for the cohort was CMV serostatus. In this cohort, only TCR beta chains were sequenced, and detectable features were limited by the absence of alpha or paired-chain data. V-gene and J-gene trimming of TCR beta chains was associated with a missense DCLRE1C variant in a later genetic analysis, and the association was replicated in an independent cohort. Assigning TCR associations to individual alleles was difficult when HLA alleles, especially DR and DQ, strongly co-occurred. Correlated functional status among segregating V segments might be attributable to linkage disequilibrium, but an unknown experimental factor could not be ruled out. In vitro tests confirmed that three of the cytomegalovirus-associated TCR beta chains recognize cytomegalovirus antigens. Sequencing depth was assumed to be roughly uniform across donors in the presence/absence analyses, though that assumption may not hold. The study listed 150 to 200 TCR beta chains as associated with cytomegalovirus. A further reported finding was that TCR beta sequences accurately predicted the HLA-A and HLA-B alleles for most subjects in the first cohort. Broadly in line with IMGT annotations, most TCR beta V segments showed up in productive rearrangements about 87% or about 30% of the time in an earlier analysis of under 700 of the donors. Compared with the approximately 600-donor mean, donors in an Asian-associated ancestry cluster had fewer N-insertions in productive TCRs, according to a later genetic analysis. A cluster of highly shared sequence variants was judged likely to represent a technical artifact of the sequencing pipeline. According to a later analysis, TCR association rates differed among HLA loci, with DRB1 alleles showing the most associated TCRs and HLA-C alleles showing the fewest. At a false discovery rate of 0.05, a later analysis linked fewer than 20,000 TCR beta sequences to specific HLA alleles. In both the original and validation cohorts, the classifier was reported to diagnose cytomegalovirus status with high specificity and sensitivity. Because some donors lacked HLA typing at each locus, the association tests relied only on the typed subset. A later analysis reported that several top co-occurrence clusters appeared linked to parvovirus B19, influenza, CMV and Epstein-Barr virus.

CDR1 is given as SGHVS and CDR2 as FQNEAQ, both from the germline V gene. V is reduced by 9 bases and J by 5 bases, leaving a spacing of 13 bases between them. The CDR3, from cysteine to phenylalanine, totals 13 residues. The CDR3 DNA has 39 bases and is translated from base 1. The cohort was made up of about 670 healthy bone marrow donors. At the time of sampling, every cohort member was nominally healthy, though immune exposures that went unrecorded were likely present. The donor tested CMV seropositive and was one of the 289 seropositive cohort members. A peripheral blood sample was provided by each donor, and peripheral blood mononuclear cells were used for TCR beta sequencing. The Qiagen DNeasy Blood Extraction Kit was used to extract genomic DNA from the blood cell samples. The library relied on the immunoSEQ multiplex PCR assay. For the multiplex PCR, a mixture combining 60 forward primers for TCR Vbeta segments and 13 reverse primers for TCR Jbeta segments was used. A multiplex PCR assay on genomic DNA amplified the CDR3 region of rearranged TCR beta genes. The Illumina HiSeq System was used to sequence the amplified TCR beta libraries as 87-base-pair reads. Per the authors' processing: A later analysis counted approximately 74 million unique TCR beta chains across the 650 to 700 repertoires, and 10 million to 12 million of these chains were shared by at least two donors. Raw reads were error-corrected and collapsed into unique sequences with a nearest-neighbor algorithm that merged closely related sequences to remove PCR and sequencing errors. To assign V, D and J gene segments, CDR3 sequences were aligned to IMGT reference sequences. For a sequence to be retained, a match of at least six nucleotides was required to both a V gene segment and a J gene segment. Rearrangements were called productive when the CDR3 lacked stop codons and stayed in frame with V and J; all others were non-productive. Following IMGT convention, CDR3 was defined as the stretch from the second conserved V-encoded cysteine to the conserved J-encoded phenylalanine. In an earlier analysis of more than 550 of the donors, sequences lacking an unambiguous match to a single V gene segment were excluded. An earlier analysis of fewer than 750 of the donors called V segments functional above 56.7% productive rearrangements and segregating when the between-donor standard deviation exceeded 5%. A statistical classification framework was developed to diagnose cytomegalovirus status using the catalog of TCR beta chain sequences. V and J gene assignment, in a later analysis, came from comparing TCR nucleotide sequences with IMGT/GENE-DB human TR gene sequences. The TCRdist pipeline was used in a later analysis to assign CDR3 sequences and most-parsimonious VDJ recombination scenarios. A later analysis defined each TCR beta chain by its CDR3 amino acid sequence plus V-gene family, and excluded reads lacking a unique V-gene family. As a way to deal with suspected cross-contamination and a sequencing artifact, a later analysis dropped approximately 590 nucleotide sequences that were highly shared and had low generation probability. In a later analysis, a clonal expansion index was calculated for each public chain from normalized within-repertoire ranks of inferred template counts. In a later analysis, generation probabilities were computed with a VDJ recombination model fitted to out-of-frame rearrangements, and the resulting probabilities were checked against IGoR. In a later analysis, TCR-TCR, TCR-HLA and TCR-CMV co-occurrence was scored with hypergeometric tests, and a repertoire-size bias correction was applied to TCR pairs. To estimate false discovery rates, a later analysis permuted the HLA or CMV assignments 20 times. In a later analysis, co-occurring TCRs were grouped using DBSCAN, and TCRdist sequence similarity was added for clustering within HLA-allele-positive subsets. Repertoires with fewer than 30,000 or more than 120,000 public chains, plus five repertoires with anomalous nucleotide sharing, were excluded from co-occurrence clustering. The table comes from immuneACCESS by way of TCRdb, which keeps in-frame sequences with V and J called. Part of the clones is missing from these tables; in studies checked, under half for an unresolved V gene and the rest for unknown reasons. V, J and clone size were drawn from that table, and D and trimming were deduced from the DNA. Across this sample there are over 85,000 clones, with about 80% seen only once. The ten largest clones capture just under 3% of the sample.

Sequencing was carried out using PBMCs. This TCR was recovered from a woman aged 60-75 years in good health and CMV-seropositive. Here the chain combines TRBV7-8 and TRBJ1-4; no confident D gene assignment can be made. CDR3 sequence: CASQAVPNEKLFF. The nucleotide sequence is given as TGTGCCAGTCAAGCGGTACCCAATGAAAAACTGTTTTTT.